The 14 T cell receptor beta chains given below trace back to one sample, sequenced in a study of T cells in narcolepsy. Clones were sequenced by immunoSEQ multiplex PCR, and TCRdb holds only the in-frame ones, with some missing. The repertoire holds 30,000 to 40,000 clones, 87% seen once, with roughly 0.79% in the top ten. Sequencing was performed on CD45RA- memory CD4+ T cells from PBMCs. Receptors were obtained from a human donor with narcolepsy.

The V and J genes are TRBV5-4 and TRBJ2-1; TRBD1 matches 10 bases. This CDR3 has 15 amino acids. V lost 0 bases to trimming and J lost 7 bases; unmatched junction nucleotides: 4. CDR1 is SGHNT, CDR2 YYREEE, per germline (reference sequence). In DNA form, the CDR3 reads TGTGCCAGCAGCTTGGCCGACAGGGGGCGAAATGAGCAGTTCTTC. This sequence encodes CASSLADRGRNEQFF.

This clone was picked up a small number of times. V gene TRBV28 combines with J gene TRBJ1-4; D uncertain. The V end lost 9 bases, the J end lost 0 bases, and 2 bases lay between the germline ends. This CDR3 contains 11 residues. The germline V gene encodes CDR1 MDHEN and CDR2 SYDVKM. For the CDR3, the DNA is TGTGCCAGTGCAACTAATGAAAAACTGTTTTTT. Its translation: CASATNEKLFF.

The chain is built from TRBV4-1 and TRBJ2-1, with 10 bases that match TRBD2. Germline lookup yields CDR1 MGHRA and CDR2 YSYEKL. J gave up 15 bases and V 1 base, and 12 bases lay outside the gene matches. This CDR3 contains 15 residues. The CDR3 spells CASSQGASGGSRGFF. CDR3 nucleotides: TGCGCCAGCAGCCAAGGGGCTAGCGGGGGCTCTAGGGGGTTCTTC.

This chain uses TRBV28 with TRBJ1-2; D might be TRBD1 (6 bases). The germline gives CDR1 MDHEN, CDR2 SYDVKM. The CDR3 is 17 residues long. V was trimmed by 6 bases and J by 1 base, leaving 21 bases between them. In DNA, the CDR3 is TGTGCCAGCAGGTACCCCCCCGGGACACAAATTAACTATGGCTACACCTTC. Translation gives CASRYPPGTQINYGYTF.

In this sample, this clone turned up once. The rearrangement joins TRBV19 to TRBJ1-2, with TRBD1 as a possible D gene (5 bases). CDR3 length: 13 residues. The germline V gene has CDR1 LNHDA and CDR2 SQIVND (reference sequence). Trimming left V 5 bases short and J 2 bases short, with 9 bases between. CDR3 protein: CASSPDRNYGYTF. CDR3 DNA: TGTGCCAGTAGTCCCGACAGAAACTATGGCTACACCTTC.

This sequence joins TRBV7-8 and TRBJ2-2, with 8 bases that match TRBD1. The germline CDR1 and CDR2 sequences are SGHVS and FQNEAQ. This CDR3 region has 15 residues. Losses at the gene ends were 4 bases for V and 6 bases for J; bases not matched to a gene: 7. The CDR3 region has the DNA TGTGCCAGCAGCTCACCCGTGGACAGGGCCGGGGAGCTGTTTTTT. This encodes CASSSPVDRAGELFF.

This clone was found a few times. DNA for the CDR3: TGTGCCAGCAAAGAGGGCGGGGGGGACGAGCAGTACTTC. As protein: CASKEGGGDEQYF. The chain employs TRBV28 and TRBJ2-7; 9 nucleotides line up with TRBD2. Trimming took 7 bases from V and 5 from J; bases not matched to a gene: 6. Germline CDR1 MDHEN, CDR2 SYDVKM. The CDR3 length is 13 residues.

This clone occurred once. The CDR3 DNA sequence: TGTGCCACCAGCAGAGATCTCGGGGGCTCCCTAGGGGCAGATACGCAGTATTTT. Translating it yields CATSRDLGGSLGADTQYF. This sequence joins TRBV15 and TRBJ2-3, with D possibly called TRBD1 or TRBD2 (6 bases each). V gave up 0 bases and J gave up 4 bases, with 20 bases separating them. Per germline, CDR1 LNHNV and CDR2 YYDKDF (reference sequence). This CDR3 has 18 amino acids. Full variable domain (outside the CDR3, taken from reference TRBV15 and TRBJ2-3): DAMVIQNPRYQVTQFGKPVTLSCSQTLNHNVMYWYQQKSSQAPKLLFHYYDKDFNNEADTPDNFQSRRPNTSFCFLDIRSPGLGDTAMYLCATSRDLGGSLGADTQYFGPGTRLTVL.

V gene TRBV6-1 combines with J gene TRBJ1-2, with D possibly TRBD1 on 5 matching bases. Germline V gives CDR1 MNHNS, CDR2 SASEGT. The CDR3 has 13 amino acids. V was cut by 6 bases and J by 3 bases, with 11 bases left in between. CDR3 in amino acids: CASSRDGYYGYTF. In nucleotides, the CDR3 is TGTGCCAGCAGCAGGGACGGTTACTATGGCTACACCTTC.

This clone was counted once. The rearrangement joins TRBV25-1 to TRBJ1-2, with unresolved D. Germline V gives CDR1 MGHDK, CDR2 SYGVNS. The CDR3 is 12 amino acids. Trimming removed 1 base at V and 7 bases at J, with 7 bases between. The CDR3 DNA reads TGTGCCAGCAGTGAATTCGGAGGTGGCTACACCTTC. Amino acids: CASSEFGGGYTF.

The CDR3 protein is CASSLSRADTQYF. CDR3 bases: TGTGCCAGCAGTCTAAGTAGGGCAGATACGCAGTATTTT. The chain recombines TRBV27 with TRBJ2-3; D is uncertain. V lost 5 bases to trimming and J lost 4 bases, with 10 bases between them. Germline-derived CDR1 and CDR2 are MNHEY and SMNVEV (reference sequence). This CDR3 contains 13 residues.

V and J are TRBV23-1 and TRBJ2-7; D is perhaps TRBD2 (6 bases). TRBV23-1 is given ORF status, its function remaining uncertain. CDR3 length equals 15 residues. V was shortened by 2 bases and J by 2 bases, with 13 bases between the two germline ends. This CDR3 is CASSQPGGLTYEQYF. In DNA, the CDR3 is TGCGCCAGCAGTCAACCTGGAGGGCTAACCTACGAGCAGTACTTC.

The V and J genes are TRBV7-9 and TRBJ1-1; 9 positions agree with TRBD1. The V and J ends lost 3 bases and 0 bases, in that order; junction bases with no gene match: 5. CDR1 is SEHNR, CDR2 FQNEAQ, per germline (reference sequence). This CDR3 is 16 amino acids long. The chain's CDR3 is CASSFRQGGLNTEAFF. CDR3 DNA sequence: TGTGCCAGCAGCTTTCGACAGGGGGGCCTGAACACTGAAGCTTTCTTT. The full variable domain, with the rest looked up from reference TRBV7-9 and TRBJ1-1, is DTGVSQNPRHKITKRGQNVTFRCDPISEHNRLYWYRQTLGQGPEFLTYFQNEAQLEKSRLLSDRFSAERPKGSFSTLEIQRTEQGDSAMYLCASSFRQGGLNTEAFFGQGTRLTVV.

The chain joins TRBV7-9 to TRBJ1-2; possible D gene TRBD1, 5 bases. Trimming shortened V by 5 bases and J by 4 bases, and 14 bases separated the two germline ends. Looked up from germline, CDR1 is SEHNR and CDR2 is FQNEAQ (reference sequence). CDR3 length: 14 residues. The DNA of the CDR3 is TGTGCCAGCAGCCCGCCGGGGAGGGGCTATGGCTACACCTTC. Protein sequence: CASSPPGRGYGYTF.